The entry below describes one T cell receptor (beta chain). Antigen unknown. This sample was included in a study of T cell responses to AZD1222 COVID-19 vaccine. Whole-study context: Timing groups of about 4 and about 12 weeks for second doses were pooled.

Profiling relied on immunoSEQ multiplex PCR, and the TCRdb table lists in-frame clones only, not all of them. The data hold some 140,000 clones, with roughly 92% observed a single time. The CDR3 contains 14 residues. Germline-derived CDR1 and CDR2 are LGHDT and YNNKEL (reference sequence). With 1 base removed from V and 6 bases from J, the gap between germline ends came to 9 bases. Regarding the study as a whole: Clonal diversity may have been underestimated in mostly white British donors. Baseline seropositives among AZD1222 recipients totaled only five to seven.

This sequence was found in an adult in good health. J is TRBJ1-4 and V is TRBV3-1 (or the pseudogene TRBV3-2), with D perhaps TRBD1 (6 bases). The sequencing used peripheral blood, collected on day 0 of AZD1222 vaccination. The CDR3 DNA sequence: TGTGCCAGCAGCCAAGTGGACAGCTATGAAAAACTGTTTTTT. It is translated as CASSQVDSYEKLFF.